The rows below give T cell receptor beta chains drawn from one sample of a study of cytomegalovirus exposure and HLA in healthy donors. TCRdb's copy holds only in-frame clones and misses some; the assay was immunoSEQ multiplex PCR. Of about 100,000 clones detected, about 69% appear once; the ten largest clones hold about 16%. The material sequenced was PBMCs. The origin of the receptors is a young woman in good health and CMV-seropositive. The CDR3 runs from the conserved cysteine through the conserved F or W. The order of the fields is J gene, V gene, CDR3 protein.

j_call: TRBJ2-3
v_call: TRBV9
cdr3_aa: CASSVGASGIITDTQYF

j_call: TRBJ1-1
v_call: TRBV5-4
cdr3_aa: CASRSDGMNTEAFF

j_call: TRBJ1-6
v_call: TRBV4-3
cdr3_aa: CASSWTGDGSPLHF

j_call: TRBJ1-1
v_call: TRBV13
cdr3_aa: CASSTGQGEFEAFF

j_call: TRBJ1-5
v_call: TRBV2
cdr3_aa: CASSESEGSNQPQHF

j_call: TRBJ1-1
v_call: TRBV18
cdr3_aa: CASSPLREFHNTEAFF

j_call: TRBJ1-1
v_call: TRBV29-1
cdr3_aa: CSVDIEAFF

j_call: TRBJ1-1
v_call: TRBV9
cdr3_aa: CASSPEWHTEAFF

j_call: TRBJ1-5
v_call: TRBV19
cdr3_aa: CASSIEGTHQPQHF

j_call: TRBJ2-2
v_call: TRBV9
cdr3_aa: CASSVEGANTGELFF

j_call: TRBJ1-4
v_call: TRBV11-2
cdr3_aa: CASSLGGQGGSEKLFF

j_call: TRBJ2-7
v_call: TRBV7-9
cdr3_aa: CALGGAEASSYEQYF